The 21 T cell receptor beta chains below come from one sample, sequenced in a study of blood T cells in healthy people across ages. It was with a sample-barcoded 5' primer and a J-beta primer mix that a second PCR of about 6 to 12 cycles was run. TCRdb itself ran the 5' RACE reads through MiXCR, one entry per CDR3 protein. The data show about 650,000 distinct CDR3 sequences, 32% seen once. The specimen sequenced was blood. These receptors were obtained from a woman older than 75 in good health.

This clonotype was recorded at least ten times. The chain couples TRBV27 to TRBJ2-7; D not resolved. V lost 5 bases, J lost 5 bases, and 10 bases lay in between. CDR1 MNHEY and CDR2 SMNVEV come from the germline V gene (reference sequence). The CDR3 runs 12 residues. The CDR3 region has the DNA TGTGCCAGCAGTCGTTCGGCCCACGAGCAGTACTTC. This codes for CASSRSAHEQYF.

This clonotype was observed once. Being one base from a much bigger clone, this may be a read error. The genes are TRBV27 and TRBJ2-7; D unclear. The CDR3 covers 14 residues. CDR1 and CDR2 (germline): MNHEY, SMNVEV (reference sequence). Trimming removed 4 bases at V and 2 bases at J, with 12 bases between. The DNA of the CDR3 is TGTGCCAGCAGTTCAGAACGACACGCCTACGAGCAGTACTTC. Translating it yields CASSSERHAYEQYF.

This clonotype showed up many times. The chain uses TRBV12-3 or TRBV12-4 and TRBJ1-4; TRBD1 might be the D (6 bases). Trimming took 6 bases from V and 8 from J, leaving 19 bases between them. The CDR3 length is 15 residues. The CDR3: CASSTATGNTEKLFF. The CDR3 coding sequence is TGTGCCAGCAGCACGGCTACAGGGAATACGGAAAAACTGTTTTTT.

Only a few counts were recorded for this clonotype. V is TRBV5-4 and J is TRBJ2-5; D is uncertain. Per germline, CDR1 SGHNT and CDR2 YYREEE (reference sequence). The CDR3 runs 15 residues. Trimming took off 1 base at V and 11 bases at J, with 21 bases between the two ends. CDR3 amino acids: CASSLISPKANEQYF. CDR3 sequence (DNA): TGTGCCAGCAGCTTGATCTCCCCTAAGGCCAATGAGCAGTACTTC.

With respect to this clonotype: This clone may be a read error of a much larger clone one base away. CDR3 protein: CASSLDRGASYEQYF. The CDR3 coding sequence is TGTGCCAGCAGCCTTGACAGGGGGGCCTCCTACGAGCAGTACTTC. The gene calls are TRBV6-1 and TRBJ2-7; 9 bases map to TRBD1. J gave up 0 bases and V 6 bases, and 6 bases lay outside the gene matches. The CDR3 contains 15 residues. Germline lookup yields CDR1 MNHNS and CDR2 SASEGT.

Ten or more counts support this clonotype. The rearrangement links TRBV12-3 or TRBV12-4 to TRBJ1-4; D is uncertain. Trimming removed 6 bases at V and 4 bases at J, with 6 bases between. CDR3 length: 12 residues. DNA for the CDR3: TGTGCCAGCAGCCTTAATAATGAAAAACTGTTTTTT. Translated, it gives CASSLNNEKLFF.

This clonotype was picked up many times. This rearrangement joins TRBV12-3 or TRBV12-4 to TRBJ2-5; a possible D gene is TRBD1 (6 bases). Between the trimmed V and J ends, which lost 6 bases and 3 bases, there was a span of 20 bases. The CDR3 extends over 16 amino acids. The chain's CDR3 is CASRPTGKGGKETQYF. CDR3 in DNA: TGTGCCAGCAGACCTACAGGGAAGGGCGGAAAAGAGACCCAGTACTTC.

This clonotype showed up many times. This chain joins TRBV7-9 and TRBJ2-5; the match to TRBD2 covers 7 bases. With V trimmed by 2 bases and J by 5 bases, 11 bases remained unmatched. Germline V lookup: CDR1 SEHNR, CDR2 FQNEAQ (reference sequence). The CDR3 length is 16 residues. The CDR3 bases are TGTGCCAGCAGCTTAAATCACGGGGGGTCCACGGAGACCCAGTACTTC. Translated, it gives CASSLNHGGSTETQYF.

About this clonotype: A read error is possible here, since a much larger clone lies one base away. This sequence joins TRBV3-1 and TRBJ2-7; D not resolved. Germline assignment: CDR1 LGHDT and CDR2 YNNKEL (reference sequence). This CDR3 has 13 residues. This chain's CDR3 is CTSSQRATYEQYF. DNA of the CDR3: TGTACCAGCAGCCAAAGGGCCACCTACGAGCAGTACTTC.

This chain joins TRBV30 and TRBJ1-1, with D possibly TRBD1 on 6 matching bases. The CDR3 spans 13 residues. Germline-derived CDR1 and CDR2 are GTSNPN and SVGIG (reference sequence). Between the trimmed V and J ends, which lost 0 bases and 4 bases, there was a span of 9 bases. The CDR3 nucleotides are TGTGCCTGGAGTGTACAGGGTCGCACTGAAGCTTTCTTT. It specifies CAWSVQGRTEAFF.

The rearrangement links TRBV15 to TRBJ1-1; a weak D match, TRBD1 (5 bases). Trimming pared 6 bases from V and 1 base from J, leaving 12 bases between. Per the germline V gene, CDR1 is LNHNV and CDR2 is YYDKDF (reference sequence). The CDR3 contains 14 residues. Here the CDR3 reads CATRPGGGNTEAFF. The CDR3 DNA is TGTGCCACCAGGCCCGGGGGGGGGAACACTGAAGCTTTCTTT.

The chain combines TRBV9 with TRBJ1-5, with D maybe TRBD1 (5 bases). This CDR3 has 15 amino acids. Germline CDR1 is SGDLS and CDR2 is YYNGEE. Trimming removed 4 bases from V and 6 bases from J, with 17 bases in between. The CDR3 loop reads CASSRQGDPVQPQHF. CDR3 nucleotide sequence: TGTGCCAGCAGCCGCCAGGGCGATCCGGTTCAGCCCCAGCATTTT.

This chain joins TRBV28 and TRBJ2-2; 8 bases map to TRBD1. Germline CDR1 is MDHEN and CDR2 is SYDVKM. V dropped 6 bases and J dropped 0; count of bases not matched to a gene: 3. The CDR3 is 15 residues long. The CDR3 nucleotides read TGTGCCAGCAGCCTGGGACAGGCGAACACCGGGGAGCTGTTTTTT. Translating it yields CASSLGQANTGELFF.

This clonotype showed up many times. This chain connects TRBV30 to TRBJ2-1; D is unclear. The germline V gene has CDR1 GTSNPN and CDR2 SVGIG (reference sequence). The CDR3 totals 14 residues. Trimming left V 0 bases short and J 4 bases short, with 10 bases between. CDR3 nucleotides: TGTGCCTGGAGTGTAGATGCGATTTACAATGAGCAGTTCTTC. This encodes CAWSVDAIYNEQFF.

The rearrangement joins TRBV7-9 to TRBJ2-7, with D possibly TRBD2 on 6 matching bases. TRBJ2-5 matches the DNA end more closely, so the J call is doubtful. This CDR3 region has 17 residues. Germline CDR1 reads SEHNR; CDR2 reads FQNEAQ (reference sequence). CDR3 protein: CASSSPTLARVGETQYF. DNA of the CDR3: TGTGCCAGCAGCTCTCCGACACTAGCTCGGGTAGGAGAGACCCAGTACTTC.

The V and J genes are TRBV9 and TRBJ2-2; no clear D. The V end was cut by 0 bases, the J end by 2 bases, with 8 bases between. CDR1 and CDR2 from the germline V gene are SGDLS and YYNGEE. CDR3 size: 15 residues. CDR3 region: CASSVVSDNTGELFF. The CDR3 bases are TGTGCCAGCAGCGTAGTCTCGGATAACACCGGGGAGCTGTTTTTT.

The chain couples TRBV18 to TRBJ1-4; D is ambiguous. V dropped 3 bases and J dropped 8 bases, with 10 bases sitting between them. This CDR3 is 13 amino acids long. Germline V gene data show CDR1 as KGHSH and CDR2 as LQKENI. The CDR3 sequence: CASSPKEGEKLFF. DNA for the CDR3: TGTGCCAGCTCACCGAAGGAGGGCGAAAAACTGTTTTTT.

The table lists this clonotype with a few counts. This may arise from a read error, as a much more abundant clone is one base away. This chain links TRBV7-9 with TRBJ2-5; the match to TRBD2 covers 11 bases. The CDR3 is made up of 15 amino acids. Trimming took 5 bases from V and 11 from J; bases not matched to a gene: 13. From germline, CDR1 is SEHNR and CDR2 FQNEAQ (reference sequence). The DNA for the CDR3 is TGTGCCAGCAGCAGTAGCGGGGGGGGCTCGTTTGAGCAGTACTTC. Protein product: CASSSSGGGSFEQYF.

This sequence joins TRBV3-1 and TRBJ2-5; TRBD2 matches 11 bases. TRBJ2-1 matches the DNA end more closely, so the J call is doubtful. Germline V CDR1 and CDR2: LGHDT, YNNKEL (reference sequence). CDR3 length: 14 amino acids. CDR3 loop: CASSPSTSGETQFF. The CDR3 nucleotides read TGTGCCAGCAGCCCGTCGACTAGCGGGGAGACCCAGTTCTTC.

CDR3: CASSYGEGPYTEAFF. CDR3 DNA: TGTGCCAGCAGTTACGGGGAGGGCCCGTACACTGAAGCTTTCTTT. J is TRBJ1-1 and V is TRBV6-6; D is undetermined. Trimming took off 2 bases at V and 3 bases at J, with 13 bases between the two ends. Germline V lookup: CDR1 MNHNY, CDR2 SVGAGI (reference sequence). The CDR3 consists of 15 residues.

The table lists this clonotype with many counts. The chain combines TRBV6-1 with TRBJ2-7; tentative D call: TRBD2 (5 bases). Germline CDR1 and CDR2: MNHNS and SASEGT. V was cut by 10 bases and J by 0 bases, with 13 bases left in between. The CDR3 consists of 13 residues. CDR3 residues: CATLSGFSYEQYF. The CDR3 coding sequence is TGTGCCACATTATCGGGGTTCTCCTACGAGCAGTACTTC.